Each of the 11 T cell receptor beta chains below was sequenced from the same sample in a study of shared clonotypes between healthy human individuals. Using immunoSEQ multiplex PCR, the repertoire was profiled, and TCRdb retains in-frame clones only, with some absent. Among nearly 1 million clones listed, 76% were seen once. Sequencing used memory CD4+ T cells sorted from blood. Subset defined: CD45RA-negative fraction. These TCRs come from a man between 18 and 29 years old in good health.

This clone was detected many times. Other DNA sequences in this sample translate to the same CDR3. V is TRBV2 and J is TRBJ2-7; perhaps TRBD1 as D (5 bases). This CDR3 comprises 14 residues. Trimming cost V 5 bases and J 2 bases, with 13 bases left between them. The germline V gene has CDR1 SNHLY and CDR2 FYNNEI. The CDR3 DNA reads TGTGCCAGCAGTCTAGGACAAAGGCCCTACGAGCAGTACTTC. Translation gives CASSLGQRPYEQYF.

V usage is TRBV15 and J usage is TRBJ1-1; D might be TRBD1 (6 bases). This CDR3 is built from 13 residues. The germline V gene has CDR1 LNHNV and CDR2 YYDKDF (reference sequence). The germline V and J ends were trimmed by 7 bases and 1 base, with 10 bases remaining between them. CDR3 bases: TGTGCCACCATGAAGGACAGGAACACTGAAGCTTTCTTT. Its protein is CATMKDRNTEAFF.

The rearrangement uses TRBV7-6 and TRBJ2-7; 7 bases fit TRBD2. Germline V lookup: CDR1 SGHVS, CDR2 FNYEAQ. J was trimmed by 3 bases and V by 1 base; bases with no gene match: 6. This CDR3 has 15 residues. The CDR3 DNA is TGTGCCAGCAGCTTAGGAGCGGGGACCGGCTACGAGCAGTACTTC. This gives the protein CASSLGAGTGYEQYF.

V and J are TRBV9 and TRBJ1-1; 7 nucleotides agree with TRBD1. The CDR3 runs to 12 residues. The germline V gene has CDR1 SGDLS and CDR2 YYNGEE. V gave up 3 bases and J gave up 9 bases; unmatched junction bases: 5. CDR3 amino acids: CASSAQGGKAFF. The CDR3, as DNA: TGTGCCAGCAGCGCCCAGGGGGGAAAAGCTTTCTTT.

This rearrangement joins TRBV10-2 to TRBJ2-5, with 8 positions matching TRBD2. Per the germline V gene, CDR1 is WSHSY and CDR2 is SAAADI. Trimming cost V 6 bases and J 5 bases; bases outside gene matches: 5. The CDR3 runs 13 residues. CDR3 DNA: TGCGCCAGCAGGGGGACTAGATGGGAGACCCAGTACTTC. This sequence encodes CASRGTRWETQYF.

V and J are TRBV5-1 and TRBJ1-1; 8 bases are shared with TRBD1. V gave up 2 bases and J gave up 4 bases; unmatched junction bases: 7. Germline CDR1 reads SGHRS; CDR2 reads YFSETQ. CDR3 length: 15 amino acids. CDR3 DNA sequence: TGCGCCAGCAGCTTTACCGGGACAGGATTCACTGAAGCTTTCTTT. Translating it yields CASSFTGTGFTEAFF.

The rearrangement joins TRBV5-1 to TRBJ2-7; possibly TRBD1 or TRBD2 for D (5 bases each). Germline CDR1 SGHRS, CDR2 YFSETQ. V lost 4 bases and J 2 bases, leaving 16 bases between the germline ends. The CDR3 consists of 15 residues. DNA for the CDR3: TGCGCCAGCAGCCTTGTTCAGGGAGCCCCCTACGAGCAGTACTTC. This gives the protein CASSLVQGAPYEQYF.

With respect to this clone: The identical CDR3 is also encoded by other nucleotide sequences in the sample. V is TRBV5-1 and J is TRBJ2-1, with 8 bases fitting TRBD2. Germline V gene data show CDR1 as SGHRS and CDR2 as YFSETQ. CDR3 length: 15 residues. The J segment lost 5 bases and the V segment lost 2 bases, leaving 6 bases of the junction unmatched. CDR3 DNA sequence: TGCGCCAGCAGCTTAAGGCTAGCGGGCGACAATGAGCAGTTCTTC. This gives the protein CASSLRLAGDNEQFF.

In DNA form, the CDR3 reads TGTGCCATCACTTGGGGGGGGCTCGAGCAGTACTTC. Translated: CAITWGGLEQYF. This chain joins TRBV10-3 and TRBJ2-7, with a possible D match to TRBD2 (7 bases). Germline values: CDR1 ENHRY, CDR2 SYGVKD. The CDR3 totals 12 residues. V was cut by 7 bases and J by 6 bases, with 13 bases left in between.

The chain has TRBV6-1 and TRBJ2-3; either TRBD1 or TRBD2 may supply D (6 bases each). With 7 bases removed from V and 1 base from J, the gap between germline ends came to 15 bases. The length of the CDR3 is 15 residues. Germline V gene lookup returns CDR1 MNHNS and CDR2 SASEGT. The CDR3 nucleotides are TGTGCCAGCACCGAGGGGGGAAGAGGCACAGATACGCAGTATTTT. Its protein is CASTEGGRGTDTQYF.

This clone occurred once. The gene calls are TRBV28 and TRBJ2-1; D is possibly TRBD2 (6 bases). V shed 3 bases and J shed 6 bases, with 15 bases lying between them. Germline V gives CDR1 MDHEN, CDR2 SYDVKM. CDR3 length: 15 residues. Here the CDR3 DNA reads TGTGCCAGCAGTTTGAGGGGCGGGGCCCTCAATGAGCAGTTCTTC. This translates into CASSLRGGALNEQFF.